This TCR beta chain was captured in a study of CD4+ T cells in melanoma. Regarding the study as a whole: CD8+ T cell, macrophage and B cell function reportedly correlated with neoantigen-specific CD4+ T cells.

Losses at the gene ends were 3 bases for V and 6 bases for J; bases not matched to a gene: 10. The length of the CDR3 is 15 residues. Germline V CDR1 and CDR2: MGHRA, YSYEKL. The assay was immunoSEQ multiplex PCR, and TCRdb's table has in-frame clones only and misses some. The sample shows more than 110,000 clones, approximately 91% of them seen only once. This clone came up a few times. Its antigen is still unknown. The chain links TRBV4-1 to TRBJ2-7; 8 nucleotides match TRBD1. The receptor was derived from a human donor with melanoma. The CDR3 here is CASSQVLQGGGEQYF. The CDR3 bases are TGCGCCAGCAGCCAGGTATTACAGGGGGGTGGCGAGCAGTACTTC.